This passage covers 9 T cell receptor beta chains from one sample sequenced in a study of blood T cell repertoires in COVID-19. TCRdb keeps only in-frame clones here, not all; method: immunoSEQ multiplex PCR. The sample contains hundreds of thousands of clones, around nine tenths of which appear only once. Sequencing was done on a sample of PBMCs or T cells enriched from blood (not recorded which). The origin of the receptors is a woman in her late teens or twenties who had recovered from COVID-19.

The V and J genes are TRBV15 and TRBJ1-2, with D perhaps matching TRBD1 (5 bases). The ends were cut back, 3 bases at V and 2 bases at J, with 10 bases in the middle. CDR3 length: 14 residues. The germline V gene encodes CDR1 LNHNV and CDR2 YYDKDF (reference sequence). CDR3 residues: CATSRRDLNYGYTF. The CDR3 DNA is TGTGCCACCAGCAGGAGGGACTTAAACTATGGCTACACCTTC.

V usage is TRBV20-1 and J usage is TRBJ2-1; D is unclear. Germline V CDR1 and CDR2: DFQATT, SNEGSKA (reference sequence). Trimming removed 5 bases from V and 6 bases from J, with 8 bases in between. The CDR3 is 11 amino acids. The CDR3 coding sequence is TGCAGTGCTGGGCCGAGCAATGAGCAGTTCTTC. Protein: CSAGPSNEQFF.

This chain joins TRBV29-1 and TRBJ2-3, with 10 nucleotides matching TRBD2. With 5 bases clipped from V and 4 bases from J, the junction kept 3 bases outside the gene matches. CDR1 is SQVTM and CDR2 is ANQGSEA in the germline V gene. This CDR3 region has 13 residues. The CDR3 loop is CSVSGGAADTQYF. Here the CDR3 DNA reads TGCAGCGTTAGCGGGGGGGCAGCAGATACGCAGTATTTT.

This clone appeared a few times. The J gene is TRBJ2-1, the V gene TRBV5-1, with 7 bases fitting TRBD1. Germline V CDR1 and CDR2: SGHRS, YFSETQ. V lost 1 base to trimming and J lost 0 bases; unmatched junction nucleotides: 1. This CDR3 has 15 amino acids. In DNA form, the CDR3 reads TGCGCCAGCAGCTTGACAGGGGACTCCTACAATGAGCAGTTCTTC. Its protein product is CASSLTGDSYNEQFF.

The chain combines TRBV4-2 with TRBJ1-2; D call uncertain. Germline CDR1 is LGHNA and CDR2 is YNFKEQ. CDR3 length: 14 residues. Trimming left V 3 bases short and J 1 base short, with 9 bases between. The CDR3 nucleotides read TGTGCCAGCAGCCACGGCCAGGATAACTATGGCTACACCTTC. It codes for CASSHGQDNYGYTF.

CDR3 in DNA: TGTGCCAGCAGCGTAGCGGGAGGGGTTGCAGAGACCCAGTACTTC. Translation: CASSVAGGVAETQYF. The genes are TRBV2 and TRBJ2-5; 11 nucleotides line up with TRBD2. Germline values: CDR1 SNHLY, CDR2 FYNNEI. This CDR3 is 15 amino acids long. Losses at the gene ends were 6 bases for V and 4 bases for J; bases not matched to a gene: 7.

The J gene is TRBJ1-5, the V gene TRBV27; D is uncertain. The CDR3 has 15 amino acids. V was shortened by 3 bases and J by 0 bases, with 9 bases between the two germline ends. The germline V gene has CDR1 MNHEY and CDR2 SMNVEV (reference sequence). This CDR3 is CASSLRTDSNQPQHF. CDR3 DNA: TGTGCCAGCAGTTTGCGGACTGATAGCAATCAGCCCCAGCATTTT.

The chain joins TRBV6-5 to TRBJ1-2; possible D gene TRBD1, 5 bases. Per germline, CDR1 MNHEY and CDR2 SVGAGI. The CDR3 is made up of 14 amino acids. V was trimmed by 2 bases and J by 8 bases, leaving 15 bases between them. In DNA, the CDR3 is TGTGCCAGCAGTTACCTGGCAGGGCGTGAGGGCTACACCTTC. Encoded protein: CASSYLAGREGYTF.

The chain links TRBV6-5 to TRBJ1-6; 7 bases are shared with TRBD1. The CDR3 is 14 residues long. V was clipped by 9 bases and J by 10 bases; unmatched bases: 12. Germline CDR1 reads MNHEY; CDR2 reads SVGAGI. The CDR3 region has the DNA TGTGCCAGTCTAGCCGGGACAGAGGCCTCACCCCTCCACTTT. As protein: CASLAGTEASPLHF.